This TCR beta chain was identified in a study of siplizumab effects on memory and regulatory T cells. Study-wide findings and caveats: Poor capture below about 10^-5 frequency left most alloreactive clones unmapped to unstimulated subsets. Roughly 80-95% of proliferating CD4+ or CD8+ clones defied assignment to a naive or memory phenotype.

Researchers sequenced unstimulated naive, memory, effector memory and TEMRA subsets in a few donor pairs. TCRdb keeps only in-frame clones here, not all; method: immunoSEQ multiplex PCR. The table shows approximately 94,000 clones, with about 96% occurring only once. Turning to this clone: The antigen remains undetermined.

This CDR3 is built from 13 residues. From germline, CDR1 is SEHNR and CDR2 FQNEAQ (reference sequence). V shed 5 bases and J shed 1 base, with 7 bases lying between them. J is TRBJ2-3 and V is TRBV7-9; a weak D match, TRBD1 (6 bases). The source of this sequence is a human donor in good health. Sequencing input: naive CD4+ T cells sorted from blood. The CDR3 region is CASSRQGTDTQYF. The CDR3 DNA reads TGTGCCAGCAGCCGACAGGGCACAGATACGCAGTATTTT.